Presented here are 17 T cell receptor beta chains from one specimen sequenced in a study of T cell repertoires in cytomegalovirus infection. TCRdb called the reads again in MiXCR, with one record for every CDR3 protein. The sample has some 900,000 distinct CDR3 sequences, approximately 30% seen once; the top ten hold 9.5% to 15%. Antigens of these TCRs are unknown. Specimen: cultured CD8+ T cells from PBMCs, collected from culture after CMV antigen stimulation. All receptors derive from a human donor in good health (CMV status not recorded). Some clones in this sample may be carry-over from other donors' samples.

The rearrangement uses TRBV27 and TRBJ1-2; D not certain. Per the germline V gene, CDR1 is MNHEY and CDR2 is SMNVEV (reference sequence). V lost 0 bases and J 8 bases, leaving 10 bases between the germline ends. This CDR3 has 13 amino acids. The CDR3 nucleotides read TGTGCCAGCAGTTTATCCGCCTATGGCGGCTACACCTTC. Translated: CASSLSAYGGYTF.

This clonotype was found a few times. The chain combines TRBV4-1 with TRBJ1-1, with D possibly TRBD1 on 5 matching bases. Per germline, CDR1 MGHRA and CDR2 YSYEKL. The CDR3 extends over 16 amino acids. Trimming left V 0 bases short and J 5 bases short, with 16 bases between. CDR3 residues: CASSQDSPPGWTEAFF. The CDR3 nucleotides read TGCGCCAGCAGCCAAGATAGCCCACCAGGGTGGACTGAAGCTTTCTTT.

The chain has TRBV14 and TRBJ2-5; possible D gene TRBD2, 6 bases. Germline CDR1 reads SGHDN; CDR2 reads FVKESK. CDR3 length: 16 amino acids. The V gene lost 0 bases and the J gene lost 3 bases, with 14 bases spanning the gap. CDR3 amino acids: CASSQDRRGSEETQYF. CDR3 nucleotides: TGTGCCAGCAGCCAAGATAGGAGGGGCAGTGAAGAGACCCAGTACTTC.

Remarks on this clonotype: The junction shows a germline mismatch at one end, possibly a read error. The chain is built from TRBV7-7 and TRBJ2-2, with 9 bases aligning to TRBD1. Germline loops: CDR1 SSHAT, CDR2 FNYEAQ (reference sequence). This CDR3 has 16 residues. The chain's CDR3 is CASSPWDRANTGELFF. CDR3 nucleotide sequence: TGTGCTAGCAGCCCCTGGGACAGGGCTAACACCGGGGAGCTGTTTTTT.

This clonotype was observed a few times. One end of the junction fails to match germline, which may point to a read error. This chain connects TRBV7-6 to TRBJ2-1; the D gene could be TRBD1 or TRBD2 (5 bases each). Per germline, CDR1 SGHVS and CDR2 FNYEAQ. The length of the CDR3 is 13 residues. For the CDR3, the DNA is TGTGTCAGCCAGCCAGAGGGGTACAATGAGCAGTTCTTC. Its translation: CVSQPEGYNEQFF.

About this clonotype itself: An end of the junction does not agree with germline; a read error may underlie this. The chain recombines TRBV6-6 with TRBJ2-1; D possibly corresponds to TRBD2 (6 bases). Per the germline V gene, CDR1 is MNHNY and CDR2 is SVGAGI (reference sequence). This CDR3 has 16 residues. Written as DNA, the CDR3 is TGTGCCAACAGTCACCTACCCGGGGGACTTCACAATGAGCAGTTCTTC. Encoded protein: CANSHLPGGLHNEQFF.

The CDR3 DNA reads as TGTGCCAGCAGCCCCTTTAAGGGGGAGCTGTTTTTT. It translates to CASSPFKGELFF. The rearrangement uses TRBV11-2 and TRBJ2-2; no firm D call. The germline V and J ends were trimmed by 5 bases and 8 bases, with 9 bases remaining between them. CDR1 and CDR2 (germline): SGHAT, FQNNGV. CDR3 length: 12 residues.

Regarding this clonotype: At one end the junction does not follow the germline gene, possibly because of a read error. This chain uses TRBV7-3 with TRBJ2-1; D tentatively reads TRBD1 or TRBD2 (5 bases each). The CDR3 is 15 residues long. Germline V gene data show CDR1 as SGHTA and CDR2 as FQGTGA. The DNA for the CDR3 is TGTGCCAGCAGCTTAAGCCAGGGAGCCTACAGTGAGCAGTTCTTC. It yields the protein CASSLSQGAYSEQFF. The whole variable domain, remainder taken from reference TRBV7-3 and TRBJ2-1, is GAGVSQTPSNKVTEKGKYVELRCDPISGHTALYWYRQSLGQGPEFLIYFQGTGAADDSGLPNDRFFAVRPEGSVSTLKIQRTERGDSAVYLCASSLSQGAYSEQFFGPGTRLTVL.

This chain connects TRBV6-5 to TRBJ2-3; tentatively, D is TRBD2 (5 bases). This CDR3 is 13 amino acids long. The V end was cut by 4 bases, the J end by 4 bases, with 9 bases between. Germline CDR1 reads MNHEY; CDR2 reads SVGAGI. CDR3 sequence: CASSSWTSDTQYF. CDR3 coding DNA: TGTGCCAGCAGTTCCTGGACTTCAGATACGCAGTATTTT.

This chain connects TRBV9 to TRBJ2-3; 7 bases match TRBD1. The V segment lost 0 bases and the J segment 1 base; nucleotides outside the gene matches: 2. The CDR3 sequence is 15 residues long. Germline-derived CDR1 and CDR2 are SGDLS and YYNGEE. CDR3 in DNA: TGTGCCAGCAGCGTAGATGGGACAGGCACAGATACGCAGTATTTT. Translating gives CASSVDGTGTDTQYF.

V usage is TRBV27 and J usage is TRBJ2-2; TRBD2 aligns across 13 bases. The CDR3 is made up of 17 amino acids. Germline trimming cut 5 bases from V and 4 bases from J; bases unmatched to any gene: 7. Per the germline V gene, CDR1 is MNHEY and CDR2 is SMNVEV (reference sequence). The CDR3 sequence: CASSPLTSGGATGELFF. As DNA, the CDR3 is TGTGCCAGCAGTCCGCTAACTAGCGGGGGGGCCACCGGGGAGCTGTTTTTT.

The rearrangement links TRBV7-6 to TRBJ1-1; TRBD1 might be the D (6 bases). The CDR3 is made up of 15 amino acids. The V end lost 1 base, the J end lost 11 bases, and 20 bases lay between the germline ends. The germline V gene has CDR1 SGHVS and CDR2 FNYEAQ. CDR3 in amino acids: CASSLVTGNGLGAFF. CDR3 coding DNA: TGTGCCAGCAGCTTAGTAACAGGGAATGGCCTGGGGGCTTTCTTT.

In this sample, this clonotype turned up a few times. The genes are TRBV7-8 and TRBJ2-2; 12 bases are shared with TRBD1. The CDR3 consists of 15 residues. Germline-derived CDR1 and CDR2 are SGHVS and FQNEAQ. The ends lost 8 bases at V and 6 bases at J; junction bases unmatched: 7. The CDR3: CASLTGTGGPGELFF. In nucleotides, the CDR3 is TGTGCCAGCTTGACCGGGACAGGGGGCCCCGGGGAGCTGTTTTTT.

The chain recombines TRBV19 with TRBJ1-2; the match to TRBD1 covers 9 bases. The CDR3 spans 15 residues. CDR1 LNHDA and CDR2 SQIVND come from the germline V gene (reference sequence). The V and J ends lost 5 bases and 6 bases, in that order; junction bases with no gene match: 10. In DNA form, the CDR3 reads TGTGCCAGTAGTGCCCGGACAGGGGTCCGGGATGGCTACACCTTC. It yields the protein CASSARTGVRDGYTF. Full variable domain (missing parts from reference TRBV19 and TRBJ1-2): DGGITQSPKYLFRKEGQNVTLSCEQNLNHDAMYWYRQDPGQGLRLIYYSQIVNDFQKGDIAEGYSVSREKKESFPLTVTSAQKNPTAFYLCASSARTGVRDGYTFGSGTRLTVV.

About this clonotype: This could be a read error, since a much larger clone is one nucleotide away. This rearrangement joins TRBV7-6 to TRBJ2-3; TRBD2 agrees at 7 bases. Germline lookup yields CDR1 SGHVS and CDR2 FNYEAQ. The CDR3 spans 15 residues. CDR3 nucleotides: TGTTCCAGCAGCTTACGCGGGGGAATCTCGGATACGCAGTATTTT. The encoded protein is CSSSLRGGISDTQYF.

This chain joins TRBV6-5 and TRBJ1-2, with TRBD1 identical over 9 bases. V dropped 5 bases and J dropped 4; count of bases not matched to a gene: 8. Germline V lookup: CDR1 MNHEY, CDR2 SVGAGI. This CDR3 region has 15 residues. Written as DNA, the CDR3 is TGTGCCAGCAGTCCCCGGACAGGGGCGGGCTATGGCTACACCTTC. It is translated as CASSPRTGAGYGYTF.

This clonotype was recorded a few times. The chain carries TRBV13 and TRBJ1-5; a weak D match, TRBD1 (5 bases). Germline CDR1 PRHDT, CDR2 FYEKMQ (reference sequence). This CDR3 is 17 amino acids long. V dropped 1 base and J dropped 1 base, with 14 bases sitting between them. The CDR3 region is CASSLDQGIGSNQPQHF. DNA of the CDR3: TGTGCCAGCAGCTTAGACCAGGGAATAGGAAGCAATCAGCCCCAGCATTTT. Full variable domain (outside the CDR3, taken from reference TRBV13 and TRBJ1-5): AAGVIQSPRHLIKEKRETATLKCYPIPRHDTVYWYQQGPGQDPQFLISFYEKMQSDKGSIPDRFSAQQFSDYHSELNMSSLELGDSALYFCASSLDQGIGSNQPQHFGDGTRLSIL.